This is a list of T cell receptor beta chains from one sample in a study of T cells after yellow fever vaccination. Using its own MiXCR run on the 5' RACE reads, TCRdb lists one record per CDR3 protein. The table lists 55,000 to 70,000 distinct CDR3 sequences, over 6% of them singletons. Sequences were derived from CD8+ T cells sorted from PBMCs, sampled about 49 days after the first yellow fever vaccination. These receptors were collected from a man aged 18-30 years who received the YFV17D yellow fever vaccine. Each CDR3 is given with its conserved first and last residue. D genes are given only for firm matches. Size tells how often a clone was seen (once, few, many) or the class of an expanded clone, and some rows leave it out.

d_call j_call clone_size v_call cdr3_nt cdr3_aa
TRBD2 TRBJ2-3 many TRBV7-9 TGTGCCAGCAGTTATAGCGGGGGGGCCGGGGCAGATACGCAGTATTTT CASSYSGGAGADTQYF
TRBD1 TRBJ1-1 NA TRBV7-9 TGTGCCAGCAGCGACCGCGGGACAGGGGTTGAAGCTTTCTTT CASSDRGTGVEAFF
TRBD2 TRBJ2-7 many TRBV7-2 TGTGCCAGCAGCGCTACTAGCGGGGGGACCTACGAGCAGTACTTC CASSATSGGTYEQYF
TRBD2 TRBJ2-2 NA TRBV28 TGTGCCAGCGGGGGGGGTGCCGGGGAGCTGTTTTTT CASGGGAGELFF
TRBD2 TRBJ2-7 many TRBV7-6 TGTGCCAGCAGCCTCGGGAGGGGGGACGAGCAGTACTTC CASSLGRGDEQYF
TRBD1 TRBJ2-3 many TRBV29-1 TGCAGCGCCTGGACAGGGGAGGCAGATACGCAGTATTTT CSAWTGEADTQYF
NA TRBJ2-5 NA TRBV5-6 TGTGCCAGCAACTGGGAAAAAGAGACCCAGTACTTC CASNWEKETQYF
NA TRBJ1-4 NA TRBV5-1 TGCGCCAGCAGCGGCCTCGACAGTGCAACTAATGAAAAACTGTTTTTT CASSGLDSATNEKLFF
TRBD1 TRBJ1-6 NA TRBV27 TGTGCCAGCAGTCACCCACAGGGGCAGGGTTATAATTCACCCCTCCACTTT CASSHPQGQGYNSPLHF
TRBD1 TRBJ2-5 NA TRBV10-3 TGTGCCATCAGTGAGTTCGGGACAGGGGATGTATTGCGAGAGACCCAGTACTTC CAISEFGTGDVLRETQYF
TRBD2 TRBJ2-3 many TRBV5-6 TGTGCCAGCAGCCCGCAAAGGGAGGGGAGGAGGTACGAAGATACGCAGTATTTT CASSPQREGRRYEDTQYF
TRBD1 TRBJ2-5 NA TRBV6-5 TGTGCCAGCAGTTACTCGGCCGGGGACAGACAAGAGACCCAGTACTTC CASSYSAGDRQETQYF
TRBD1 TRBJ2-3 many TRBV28 TGTGCCAGCAGTCAAACCGGACAGGGCACAGATACGCAGTATTTT CASSQTGQGTDTQYF
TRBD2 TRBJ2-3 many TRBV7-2 TGTGCCAGCAGCTTTCCCCTAGCGGGGGCCCAATACACAGATACGCAGTATTTT CASSFPLAGAQYTDTQYF
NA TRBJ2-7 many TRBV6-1 TGTGCCAGCAGTGTAAACCCCTACGAGCAGTACTTC CASSVNPYEQYF
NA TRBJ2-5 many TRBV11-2 TGCGCCAGCAGCTTAGTGGAGACCCAGTACTTC CASSLVETQYF
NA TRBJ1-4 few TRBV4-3 TGCGCCAGCAGCCAAGATAGGTCGGGGGGTGACGAAAAACTGTTTTTT CASSQDRSGGDEKLFF
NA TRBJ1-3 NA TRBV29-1 TGCAGCGTCGACCGGGGAAACACCATATATTTT CSVDRGNTIYF
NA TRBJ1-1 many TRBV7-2 TGTGCCAGCAGCTCTGATGGGTGGTTGAACACTGAAGCTTTCTTT CASSSDGWLNTEAFF
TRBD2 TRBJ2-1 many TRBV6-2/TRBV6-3 TGTGCCAGCACCCCGATCGCGGGGGGACCTTACAATGAGCAGTTCTTC CASTPIAGGPYNEQFF
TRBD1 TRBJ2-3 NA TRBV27 TGTGCCAGCAAAACTAAGGACAGGGGGCGGGTAGATACGCAGTATTTT CASKTKDRGRVDTQYF
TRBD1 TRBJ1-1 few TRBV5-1 TGCGCCAGCAGCCGCTACAGGGGGAGTGCTGAAGCTTTCTTT CASSRYRGSAEAFF
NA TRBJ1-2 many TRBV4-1 TGCGCCAGCAGCCAAGGGTCGACTAACTATGGCTACACCTTC CASSQGSTNYGYTF
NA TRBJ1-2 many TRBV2 TGTGCCAGCAGTGAGCGGCATAGGTATGGCTACACCTTC CASSERHRYGYTF
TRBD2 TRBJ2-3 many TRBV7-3 TGTGCCAGCAGCTCCGGACTAGCGGGGGCCTCCACAGATACGCAGTATTTT CASSSGLAGASTDTQYF
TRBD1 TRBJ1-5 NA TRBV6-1 TGTGCCAGCAGTCCCGACAGGGGGGATCAGCCCCAGCATTTT CASSPDRGDQPQHF
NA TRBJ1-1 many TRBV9 TGTGCCAGCAGCCCAAGACCGAACATGAACACTGAAGCTTTCTTT CASSPRPNMNTEAFF
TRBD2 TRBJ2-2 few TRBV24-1 TGTGCCACCAGTGACACGACTAGCGGGGCTCGGAAAAACACCGGGGAGCTGTTTTTT CATSDTTSGARKNTGELFF
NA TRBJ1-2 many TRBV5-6 TGTGCCAGCAGCAATGGGGGCGGAAACTACTATGGCTACACCTTC CASSNGGGNYYGYTF
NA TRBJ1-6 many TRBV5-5 TGTGCCAGCAGCTTGAGGCATGGGTCCTATAATTCACCCCTCCACTTT CASSLRHGSYNSPLHF
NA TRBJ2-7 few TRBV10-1 TGCGCCAGCAGTGAGTCGGGCTCGCCCTACGAGCAGTACTTC CASSESGSPYEQYF
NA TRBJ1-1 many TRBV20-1 TGCAGTGCTAGAGGGTTAAGGGCCACTGAAGCTTTCTTT CSARGLRATEAFF
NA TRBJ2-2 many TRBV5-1 TGCGCCAGCAGCACTCCCTCAGGGGAGGTCGGGGAGCTGTTTTTT CASSTPSGEVGELFF
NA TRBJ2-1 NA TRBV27 TGTGCCAGCAGTGCTGAACAGGGTACCTACAATGAGCAGTTCTTC CASSAEQGTYNEQFF
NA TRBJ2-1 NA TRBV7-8 TGTGCCAGCAGCCTGGGACGGTCGGCTGCGCAGTTCTTC CASSLGRSAAQFF
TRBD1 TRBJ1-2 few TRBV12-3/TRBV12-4 TGTGCCAGCAGTTTAGCGCTGACAGGGGCGGATGGCTACACCTTC CASSLALTGADGYTF
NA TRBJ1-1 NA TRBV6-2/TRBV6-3 TGTGCCAGCAGTCCGGGGTCTGACACTGAAGCTTTCTTT CASSPGSDTEAFF
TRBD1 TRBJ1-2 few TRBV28 TGTGCCAGCACTCCGACAGGGACCTATGGCTACACCTTC CASTPTGTYGYTF
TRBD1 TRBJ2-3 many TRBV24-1 TGTGCCACCAGTGACCCTGGACAGGGGTATCCAGATACGCAGTATTTT CATSDPGQGYPDTQYF
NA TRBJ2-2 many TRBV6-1 TGTGCCAGCATGGAGACAGGCGATAACACCGGGGAGCTGTTTTTT CASMETGDNTGELFF
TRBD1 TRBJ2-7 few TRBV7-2 TGTGCCAGCAGCGCACAGGGGACGCTGTACGAGCAGTACTTC CASSAQGTLYEQYF
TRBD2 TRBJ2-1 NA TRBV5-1 TGCGCCAGCAGCTCCCACCCGAGCGGGGGTCAGTACAATGAGCAGTTCTTC CASSSHPSGGQYNEQFF
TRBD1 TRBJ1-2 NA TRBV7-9 TGTGCCAGCAGCTTAGCGGGACAGAGTAACTATGGCTACACCTTC CASSLAGQSNYGYTF
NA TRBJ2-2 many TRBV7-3 TGTGCCAGCAGCTTAACGACCCTCTCAGCGATGGGCACCGGGGAGCTGTTTTTT CASSLTTLSAMGTGELFF
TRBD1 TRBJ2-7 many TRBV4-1 TGCGCCAGCAGCCAACGGACAGGGGAGAACTACGAGCAGTACTTC CASSQRTGENYEQYF
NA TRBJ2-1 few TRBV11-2 TGTGCCAGCAGCTCCTCAAATGAGCAGTTCTTC CASSSSNEQFF
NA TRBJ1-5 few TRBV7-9 TGTGCCAGCAGCTTAGCAGGGCAGAGCAATCAGCCCCAGCATTTT CASSLAGQSNQPQHF
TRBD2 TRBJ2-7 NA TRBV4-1 TGCGCCAGCAGCCAGGGGGGGGGGACTTACGAGCAGTACTTC CASSQGGGTYEQYF
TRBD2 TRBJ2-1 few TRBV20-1 TGCAGTGCTAGAGATCACCGGGGGGGCTACAATGAGCAGTTCTTC CSARDHRGGYNEQFF
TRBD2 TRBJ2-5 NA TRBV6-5 TGTGCCAGCAGTTACGCTAGCGGGGGGATACAAGAGACCCAGTACTTC CASSYASGGIQETQYF
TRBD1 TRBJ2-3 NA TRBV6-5 TGTGCCAGCAGTTACTCCACAGGGGGTAGGGATACGCAGTATTTT CASSYSTGGRDTQYF
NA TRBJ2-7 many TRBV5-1 TGCGCCAGCAGCTTTATGTGGGCCTCTGATCCCGGAGCGTACGAGCAGTACTTC CASSFMWASDPGAYEQYF
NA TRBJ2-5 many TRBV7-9 TGTGCCAGCAGCCCCTCGGGGGGCTGGGAGACCCAGTACTTC CASSPSGGWETQYF